Described below is a single TCR beta chain sequence and its context. In the same sample, other DNA sequences code for this CDR3. This study enrolled people aged about 18 to 100 from about 26 US geographic areas. The data derive from a study of blood T cell repertoires in COVID-19. Per the authors' pipeline: Cell counts per sample came from amplifying reference gene primers. Here immunoSEQ multiplex PCR was the method, and the copy in TCRdb shows in-frame clones only, minus some. V and J calls and clone size are given by that table; D and trimming were obtained from the DNA. The profile shows approximately 210,000 clones, approximately 80% of them singletons. V gave up 1 base and J gave up 2 bases, with 9 bases separating them. The length of the CDR3 is 14 residues. Per germline, CDR1 SGHNT and CDR2 YYREEE (reference sequence).

The sample comprised PBMCs or T cells enriched from blood (not recorded which). The sequence derives from a man aged 25 to 40 with acute COVID-19. This chain connects TRBV5-4 to TRBJ2-5, with D possibly being TRBD2 (6 bases). The CDR3 here is CASSLRGGQETQYF. The DNA of the CDR3 is TGTGCCAGCAGCTTGCGTGGGGGGCAAGAGACCCAGTACTTC.